A single sample gave rise to the 2 T cell receptor beta chains below, sequenced in a study of beta chain features in type 1 diabetes. Expressed TCRB transcripts got sequenced, as all isolated RNA was reverse transcribed. Libraries were prepared by immunoSEQ multiplex PCR; TCRdb keeps only in-frame clonotypes and omits some of them. The sample carries about 930,000 clones, about a sixth recorded once. Material for sequencing was naive CD4+ T cells from blood. These TCRs come from a woman in her late teens or twenties in good health.

This clone has only a few counts. This chain uses TRBV18 with TRBJ2-4; TRBD2 aligns across 7 bases. J was trimmed by 0 bases and V by 3 bases; bases with no gene match: 5. CDR1 is KGHSH and CDR2 is LQKENI in the germline V gene. The CDR3 runs 16 residues. The CDR3 DNA reads as TGTGCCAGCTCACCCCTGGGAGGGGTAGCCAAAAACATTCAGTACTTC. Translating it yields CASSPLGGVAKNIQYF. The full variable domain, rest sourced from reference TRBV18 and TRBJ2-4, is NAGVMQNPRHLVRRRGQEARLRCSPMKGHSHVYWYRQLPEEGLKFMVYLQKENIIDESGMPKERFSAEFPKEGPSILRIQQVVRGDSAAYFCASSPLGGVAKNIQYFGAGTRLSVL.

The V gene is TRBV19, the J gene TRBJ1-5, with a tentative D call TRBD1 (5 bases). The CDR3 spans 14 residues. Germline V lookup: CDR1 LNHDA, CDR2 SQIVND (reference sequence). Trimming stripped 3 bases from V and 9 bases from J, with 15 bases between. The DNA of the CDR3 is TGTGCCAGTAGTATTTTCACAGGTCATCCGCCCCAGCATTTT. It yields the protein CASSIFTGHPPQHF.